This TCR beta chain was profiled in a study of naive and memory T cell subsets. Overall study findings and caveats: Potentially, T cell activation and differentiation skew this RNA-based measurement.

Amplification of ligated cDNA took four PCR rounds with SP2 and nested alpha and beta constant primers. Reverse transcription of blood and skin TCR RNA was primed at alpha and beta constant regions. TCRdb redid the calling of the 5' RACE reads with MiXCR, one entry per CDR3 protein. Here the sample spans tens of thousands of distinct CDR3 sequences, roughly 7% being singletons. This clonotype has a count of ten or more. What it binds is unknown. CDR1 SQVTM and CDR2 ANQGSEA come from the germline V gene. The CDR3 has 14 residues. V was pared by 0 bases and J by 1 base, with 9 bases between. TCR cDNA received a 3' ligated oligonucleotide that carried a UMI. Input was about 1 to 1,100 ng of DNase-treated total RNA without cell sorting.

This chain links TRBV29-1 with TRBJ1-1, with D possibly matching TRBD1 (5 bases). This receptor was taken from a male donor in good health. CDR3 coding DNA: TGCAGCGTTGAAGATGGACATGAGAACACTGAAGCTTTCTTT. Protein sequence: CSVEDGHENTEAFF.